This T cell receptor beta chain was sequenced during a study of blood T cell repertoires in COVID-19. Germline assignment: CDR1 SNHLY and CDR2 FYNNEI. Trimming stripped 2 bases from V and 7 bases from J, with 15 bases between. The CDR3 extends over 14 amino acids. Methods used by the authors: Estimation of nucleated cell counts relied on the amplification of reference gene primers. The table came from immunoSEQ multiplex PCR; TCRdb's copy has only in-frame clones and leaves some out. V and J calls and clone size are those listed in that table; D and trimming were worked out from the DNA. In the table there are approximately 35,000 clones, about 87% of which are singletons.

The TCR was taken from a man aged 55 to 69 with active COVID-19. Sequenced sample: peripheral blood. The rearrangement links TRBV2 to TRBJ2-7; D is possibly TRBD2 (5 bases). CDR3 sequence reads: CASSEQRGPGEQYF. CDR3 bases: TGTGCCAGCAGTGAACAACGGGGTCCGGGGGAGCAGTACTTC.